These T cell receptor beta chains were read from a single sample in a study of control samples from healthy donors and cancer patients. The table came from immunoSEQ multiplex PCR; TCRdb's copy has only in-frame clones and leaves some out. The table includes 260,000 or so clones, roughly four fifths detected once. Input material: PBMCs. The receptors were gathered from a woman in her fifties or sixties with lung cancer. Each CDR3 is given without its conserved first and last residue. Each record gives: V gene, CDR3 protein.

>TRBV7-4
ASSLGPRGTPGGRPQH
>TRBV6-5
ASSQDSFRHEQY
>TRBV27
ASSLDGRAGYNEQF
>TRBV18
ASSPPAPYQNIQY
>TRBV4-1
ASSHRETTNEKLF
>TRBV11-3
ASSLDSNYEQY
>TRBV7-9
ASSLPTRRVSTDTQY
>TRBV27
ASSEQGREQF
>TRBV30
AWSPTSGRGSGEQF
>TRBV9
ASSVFDGSGNTIY
>TRBV19
ASGWTPYEQY
>TRBV7-9
ASSPQTRDEKLF
>TRBV3-1/TRBV3-2
ASSPTVNTGELF
>TRBV2
ASSRGTGNSPLH
>TRBV7-3
ASSLLGTGGPGGGDTQY
>TRBV5-6
ASSRAGIPSTDTQY
>TRBV12-3/TRBV12-4
ASSRGGKQY
>TRBV24-1
ATSLAGEADTQY
>TRBV5-6
ASSLVRFGADGNTIY
>TRBV6-4
ASSPQVLAGGHEQF
>TRBV7-2
ASSWGGRDSSSPLH
>TRBV18
ASSPGGSIYEQY
>TRBV4-2
ASSQDRAAGNTIY
>TRBV7-3
ASSLRGLEAEQF
>TRBV6-1
ASSEANTEAF
>TRBV5-1
ASSHRGVRTDTQY
>TRBV7-8
ASSPIAGVTYNEQF
>TRBV19
ASSPQLLGGSYTGELF
>TRBV5-6
ASSHRVYEQY
>TRBV19
ASSIRDTRNYGYT
>TRBV11-3
ASSGPSGQGGQPQH
>TRBV5-6
ASQPLGGRSYNEQF
>TRBV28
ASSLGPYGYT
>TRBV27
ASSSPTGRGYT
>TRBV5-1
ASSLLGGRQGSYEQY
>TRBV5-1
ASSPTGPNQPQH
>TRBV9
ASSSGLAGLGEQF
>TRBV5-6
ASSLGGAGTDTQY
>TRBV5-6
ASSLVGQNYGYT
>TRBV5-8
ASSSGLGASYGYT
>TRBV5-1
ASSLAQGAMNTEAF
>TRBV6-1
ASSEYDLRSPLH